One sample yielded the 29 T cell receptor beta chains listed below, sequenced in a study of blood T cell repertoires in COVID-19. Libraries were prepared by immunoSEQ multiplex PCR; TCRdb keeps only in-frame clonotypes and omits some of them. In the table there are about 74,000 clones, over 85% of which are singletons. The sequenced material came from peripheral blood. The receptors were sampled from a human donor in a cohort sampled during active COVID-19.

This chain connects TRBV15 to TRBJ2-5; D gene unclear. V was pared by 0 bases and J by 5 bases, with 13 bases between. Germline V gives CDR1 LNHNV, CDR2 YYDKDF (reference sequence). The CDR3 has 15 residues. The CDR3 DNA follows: TGTGCCACCAGCAGAGATGGTAGCCGTCAGGAGACCCAGTACTTC. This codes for CATSRDGSRQETQYF.

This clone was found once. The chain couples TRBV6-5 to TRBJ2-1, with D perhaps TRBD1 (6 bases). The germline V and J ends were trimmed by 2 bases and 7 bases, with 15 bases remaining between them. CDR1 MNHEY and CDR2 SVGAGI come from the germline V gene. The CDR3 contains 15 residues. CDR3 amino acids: CASSYGRGGRNEQFF. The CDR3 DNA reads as TGTGCCAGCAGTTACGGGAGAGGGGGAAGGAATGAGCAGTTCTTC.

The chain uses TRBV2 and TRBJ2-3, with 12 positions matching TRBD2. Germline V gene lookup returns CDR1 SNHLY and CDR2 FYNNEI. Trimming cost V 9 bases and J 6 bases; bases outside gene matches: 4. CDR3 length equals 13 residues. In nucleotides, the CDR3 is TGTGCCAGGACTAGCGGGAGAGTGGATACGCAGTATTTT. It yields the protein CARTSGRVDTQYF.

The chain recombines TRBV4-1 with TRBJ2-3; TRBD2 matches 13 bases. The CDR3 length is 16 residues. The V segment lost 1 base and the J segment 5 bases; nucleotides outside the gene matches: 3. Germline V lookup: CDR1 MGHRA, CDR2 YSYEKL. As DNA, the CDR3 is TGCGCCAGCAGCCAAGTTGGACTAGCGGGAGAAGATACGCAGTATTTT. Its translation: CASSQVGLAGEDTQYF.

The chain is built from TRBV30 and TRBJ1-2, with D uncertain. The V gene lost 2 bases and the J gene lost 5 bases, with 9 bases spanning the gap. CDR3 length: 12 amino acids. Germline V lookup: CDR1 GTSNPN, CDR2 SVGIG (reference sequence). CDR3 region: CAWSPVKYGYTF. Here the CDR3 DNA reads TGTGCCTGGAGTCCCGTAAAATATGGCTACACCTTC.

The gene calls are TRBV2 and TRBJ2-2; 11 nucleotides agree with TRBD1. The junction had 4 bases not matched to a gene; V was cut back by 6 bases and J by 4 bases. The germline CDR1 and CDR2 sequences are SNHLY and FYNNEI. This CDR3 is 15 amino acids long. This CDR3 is CASRDRGPSTGELFF. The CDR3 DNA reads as TGTGCCAGCAGGGACAGGGGGCCTAGCACCGGGGAGCTGTTTTTT.

CDR3 region: CASSRTGNNYGYTF. The CDR3 nucleotides are TGTGCCAGCTCAAGGACAGGCAATAACTATGGCTACACCTTC. This sequence joins TRBV25-1 and TRBJ1-2; 7 bases map to TRBD1. Germline trimming cut 8 bases from V and 1 base from J; bases unmatched to any gene: 7. The germline V gene has CDR1 MGHDK and CDR2 SYGVNS. The CDR3 covers 14 residues.

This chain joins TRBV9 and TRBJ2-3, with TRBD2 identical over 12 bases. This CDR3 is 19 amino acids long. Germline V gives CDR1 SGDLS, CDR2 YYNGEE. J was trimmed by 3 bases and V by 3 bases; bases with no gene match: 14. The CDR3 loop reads CASSALGRLAGVRTDTQYF. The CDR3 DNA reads TGTGCCAGCAGCGCCTTAGGGCGACTAGCGGGAGTGCGGACAGATACGCAGTATTTT. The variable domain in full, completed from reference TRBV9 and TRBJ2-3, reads DSGVTQTPKHLITATGQRVTLRCSPRSGDLSVYWYQQSLDQGLQFLIQYYNGEERAKGNILERFSAQQFPDLHSELNLSSLELGDSALYFCASSALGRLAGVRTDTQYFGPGTRLTVL.

This CDR3 reads CASSAGTGVREKLFF. The CDR3 nucleotides are TGTGCCAGCAGCGCGGGCACAGGGGTAAGGGAAAAACTGTTTTTT. The chain recombines TRBV5-6 with TRBJ1-4; 7 nucleotides agree with TRBD1. The CDR3 has 15 residues. The germline V gene encodes CDR1 SGHDT and CDR2 YYEEEE. The junction had 11 bases not matched to a gene; V was cut back by 4 bases and J by 8 bases.

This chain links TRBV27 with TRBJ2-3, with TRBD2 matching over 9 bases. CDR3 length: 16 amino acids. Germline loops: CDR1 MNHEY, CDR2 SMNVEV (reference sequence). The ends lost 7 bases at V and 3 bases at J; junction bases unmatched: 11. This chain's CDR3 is CASMGSISGRTDTQYF. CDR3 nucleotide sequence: TGTGCCAGCATGGGATCCATTAGCGGGAGAACAGATACGCAGTATTTT.

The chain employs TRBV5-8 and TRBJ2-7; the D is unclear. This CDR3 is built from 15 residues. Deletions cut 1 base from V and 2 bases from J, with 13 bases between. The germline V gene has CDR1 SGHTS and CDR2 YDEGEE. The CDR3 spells CASSLRARPTYEQYF. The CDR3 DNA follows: TGTGCCAGCAGCTTGAGAGCCAGGCCTACCTACGAGCAGTACTTC.

This CDR3 reads CASSQGQGSQPQHF. CDR3 coding DNA: TGTGCCAGCAGCCAAGGACAGGGAAGTCAGCCCCAGCATTTT. The rearrangement joins TRBV13 to TRBJ1-5; 8 positions agree with TRBD1. The germline CDR1 and CDR2 sequences are PRHDT and FYEKMQ (reference sequence). V shed 5 bases, J shed 6 bases, and the junction held 6 bases outside the gene matches. The CDR3 runs 14 residues.

CDR3 bases: TGTGCCAGCAGCGAGCAGGGGTTGTACGGCTACACCTTC. Translating it yields CASSEQGLYGYTF. This chain uses TRBV9 with TRBJ1-2, with a weak D call TRBD1 (6 bases). The ends were cut back, 3 bases at V and 8 bases at J, with 14 bases in the middle. CDR1 SGDLS and CDR2 YYNGEE come from the germline V gene. The CDR3 has 13 amino acids.

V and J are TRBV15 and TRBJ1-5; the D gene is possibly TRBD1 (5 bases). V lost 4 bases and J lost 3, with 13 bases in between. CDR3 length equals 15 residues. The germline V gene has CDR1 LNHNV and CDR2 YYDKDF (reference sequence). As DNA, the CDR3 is TGTGCCACCAGCACCCCGAGACAGATCAATCAGCCCCAGCATTTT. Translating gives CATSTPRQINQPQHF.

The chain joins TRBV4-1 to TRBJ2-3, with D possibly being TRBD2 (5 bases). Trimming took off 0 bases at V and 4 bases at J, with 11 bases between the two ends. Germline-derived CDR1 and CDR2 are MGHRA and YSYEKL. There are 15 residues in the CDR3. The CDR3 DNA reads TGCGCCAGCAGCCAAGAGGGATCCGGGGCAGATACGCAGTATTTT. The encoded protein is CASSQEGSGADTQYF.

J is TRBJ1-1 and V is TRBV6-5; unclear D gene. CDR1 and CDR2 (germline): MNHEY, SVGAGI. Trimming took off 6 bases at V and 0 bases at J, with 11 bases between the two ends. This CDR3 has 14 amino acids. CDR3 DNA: TGTGCCAGCAGCAAACGGTCGGTGAACACTGAAGCTTTCTTT. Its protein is CASSKRSVNTEAFF.

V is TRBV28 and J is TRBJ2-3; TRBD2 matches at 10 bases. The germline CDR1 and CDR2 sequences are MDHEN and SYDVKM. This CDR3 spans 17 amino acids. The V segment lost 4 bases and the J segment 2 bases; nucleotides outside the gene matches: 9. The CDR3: CASSSPLAGVPTDTQYF. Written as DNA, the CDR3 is TGTGCCAGCAGTTCCCCGCTAGCGGGAGTGCCCACAGATACGCAGTATTTT.

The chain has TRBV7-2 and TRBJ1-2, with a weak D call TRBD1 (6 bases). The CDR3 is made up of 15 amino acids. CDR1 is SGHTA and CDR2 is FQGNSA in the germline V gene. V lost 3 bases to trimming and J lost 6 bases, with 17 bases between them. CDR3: CASSFYREMKDGYTF. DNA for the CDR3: TGTGCCAGCAGCTTCTACAGGGAGATGAAAGATGGCTACACCTTC.

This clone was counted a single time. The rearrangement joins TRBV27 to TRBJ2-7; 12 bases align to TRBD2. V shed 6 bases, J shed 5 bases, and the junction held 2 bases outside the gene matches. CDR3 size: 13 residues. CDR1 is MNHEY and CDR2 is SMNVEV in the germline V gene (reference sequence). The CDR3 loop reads CASSTSGRNEQYF. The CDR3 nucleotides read TGTGCCAGCAGCACTAGCGGGAGGAACGAGCAGTACTTC.

CDR3 sequence (DNA): TGTGCCAGTGCCGCGAGGGACACCCGAAATCAGCCCCAGCATTTT. Its protein is CASAARDTRNQPQHF. The rearrangement uses TRBV19 and TRBJ1-5; weak D call: TRBD1 (6 bases). CDR3 length equals 15 residues. With 8 bases removed from V and 4 bases from J, the gap between germline ends came to 18 bases. Germline loops: CDR1 LNHDA, CDR2 SQIVND (reference sequence).

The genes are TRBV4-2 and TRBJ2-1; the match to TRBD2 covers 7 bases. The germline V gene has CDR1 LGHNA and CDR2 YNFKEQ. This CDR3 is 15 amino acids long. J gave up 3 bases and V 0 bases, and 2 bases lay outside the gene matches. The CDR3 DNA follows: TGTGCCAGCAGCCAAGAGCGGGAGTACTACAATGAGCAGTTCTTC. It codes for CASSQEREYYNEQFF.

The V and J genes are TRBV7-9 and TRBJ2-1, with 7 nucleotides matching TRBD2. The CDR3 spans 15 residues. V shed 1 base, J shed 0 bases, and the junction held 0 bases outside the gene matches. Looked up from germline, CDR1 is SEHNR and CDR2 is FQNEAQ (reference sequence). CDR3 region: CASSLGGGSYNEQFF. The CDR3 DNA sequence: TGTGCCAGCAGCTTAGGGGGGGGCTCCTACAATGAGCAGTTCTTC. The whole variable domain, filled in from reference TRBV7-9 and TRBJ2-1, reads DTGVSQNPRHKITKRGQNVTFRCDPISEHNRLYWYRQTLGQGPEFLTYFQNEAQLEKSRLLSDRFSAERPKGSFSTLEIQRTEQGDSAMYLCASSLGGGSYNEQFFGPGTRLTVL.

The CDR3 nucleotides are TGTGCCAGCAGCTTAGCGCTTGGACTAGCTTACAATGAGCAGTTCTTC. Amino acid sequence: CASSLALGLAYNEQFF. The chain joins TRBV7-2 to TRBJ2-1; TRBD2 aligns across 8 bases. V was pared by 0 bases and J by 4 bases, with 5 bases of the junction left unmatched. The CDR3 has 16 amino acids. Germline V gene lookup returns CDR1 SGHTA and CDR2 FQGNSA.

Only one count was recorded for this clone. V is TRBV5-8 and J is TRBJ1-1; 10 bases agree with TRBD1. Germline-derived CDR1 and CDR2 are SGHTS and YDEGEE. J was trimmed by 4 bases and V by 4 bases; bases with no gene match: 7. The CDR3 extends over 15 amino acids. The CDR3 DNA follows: TGTGCCAGCAGCGCCCGGGACAGGGGCATCACTGAAGCTTTCTTT. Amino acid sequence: CASSARDRGITEAFF.

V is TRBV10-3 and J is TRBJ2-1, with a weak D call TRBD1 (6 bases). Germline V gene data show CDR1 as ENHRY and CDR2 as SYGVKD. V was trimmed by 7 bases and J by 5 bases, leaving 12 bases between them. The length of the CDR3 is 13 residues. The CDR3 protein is CAINPDSNNEQFF. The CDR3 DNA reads TGTGCCATCAACCCGGACAGTAACAATGAGCAGTTCTTC.

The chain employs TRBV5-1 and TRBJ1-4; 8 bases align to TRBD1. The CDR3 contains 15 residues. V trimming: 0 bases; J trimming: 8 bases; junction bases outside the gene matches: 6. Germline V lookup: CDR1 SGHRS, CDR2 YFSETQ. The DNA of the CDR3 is TGCGCCAGCAGCTTGGATTCAGGGACAGGCGAAAAACTGTTTTTT. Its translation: CASSLDSGTGEKLFF.

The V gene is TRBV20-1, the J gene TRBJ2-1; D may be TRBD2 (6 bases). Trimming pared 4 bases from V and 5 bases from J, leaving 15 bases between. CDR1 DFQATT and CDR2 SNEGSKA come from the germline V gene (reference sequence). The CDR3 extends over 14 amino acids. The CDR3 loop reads CSAIETSDDNEQFF. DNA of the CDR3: TGCAGTGCTATTGAGACTAGTGACGACAATGAGCAGTTCTTC.

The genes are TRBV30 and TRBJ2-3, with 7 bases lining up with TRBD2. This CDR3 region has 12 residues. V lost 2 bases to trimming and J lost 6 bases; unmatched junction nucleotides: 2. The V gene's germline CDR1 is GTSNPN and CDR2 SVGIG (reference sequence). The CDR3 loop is CAWSRGEDTQYF. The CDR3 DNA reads TGTGCCTGGAGTCGGGGGGAGGATACGCAGTATTTT.

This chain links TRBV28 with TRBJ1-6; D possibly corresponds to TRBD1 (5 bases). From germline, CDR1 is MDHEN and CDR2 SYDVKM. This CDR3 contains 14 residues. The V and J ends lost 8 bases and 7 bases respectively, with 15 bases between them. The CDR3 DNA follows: TGTGCCAGCGCGAGCCCGGGGGGGAATTCACCCCTCCACTTT. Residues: CASASPGGNSPLHF.